This section outlines one T cell receptor (beta chain) sequence together with its context. Its antigen is still unknown. Germline CDR1 MNHEY, CDR2 SVGAGI. Unmatched junction bases numbered 10, after V lost 5 bases and J lost 7 bases. This CDR3 contains 14 residues. The sample is drawn from a study of cytomegalovirus exposure and HLA in healthy donors. General study results and limits: Looking again later, the authors saw that most CMV-associated TCR beta chains seemed HLA-restricted. It was reportedly the case that the classifier diagnosed cytomegalovirus status with high specificity and sensitivity. As a later analysis revealed, the rate of TCR association differed by HLA locus, with DRB1 most and HLA-C fewest. The study listed 150 to 200 cytomegalovirus-associated TCR beta chains.

It was with 60 Vbeta and 13 Jbeta primers that the PCR ran. Clones were sequenced by immunoSEQ multiplex PCR, and TCRdb holds only the in-frame ones, with some missing. The table records some 200,000 clones, 81% of them present only once. The V call is TRBV6-5, the J call TRBJ1-1; 7 bases line up with TRBD1. This receptor was obtained from a man aged 45-65 years in good health and CMV-seronegative. Input material: PBMCs. CDR3 DNA sequence: TGTGCCAGCAGTCAACGACAGGGTCTAGGTGAAGCTTTCTTT. Translated: CASSQRQGLGEAFF.